At least ten counts were recorded for the clone carrying this T cell receptor beta chain. Its antigen is unidentified. Time point of the sample: newly diagnosed GD, antithyroid drugs for less than 3 months. Scientists built the TCR library using RNA that was extracted from PBMCs. The data stem from a study of regulatory T cells in long-lasting Graves disease. Findings of the study overall: Comparison showed that persistent patients shared more public clonotypes (about 2,700) than new patients (roughly 970). Preferential use of TRBV28, TRBJ1-2 and TRBJ2-5 was seen in persistent disease.

CDR1 and CDR2 from the germline V gene are LNHNV and YYDKDF (reference sequence). V lost 1 base and J lost 4, with 13 bases in between. CDR3 length: 15 amino acids. Construction of the TCR beta libraries employed iRepertoire HTBI primers in conjunction with Arm-PCR of CDR3 regions. Each CDR3 protein gets one entry after TCRdb re-called the multiplex PCR reads with MiXCR. Of a few hundred thousand distinct CDR3 sequences listed, about 19% are singletons. This chain connects TRBV15 to TRBJ2-5; either TRBD1 or TRBD2 may supply D (5 bases each). The starting material was peripheral blood mononuclear cells (PBMCs), obtained at new diagnosis, from a patient treated with antithyroid drugs. This TCR was sampled from a female donor with Graves disease. This chain's CDR3 is CATSRVGEGRETQYF. The DNA for the CDR3 is TGTGCCACCAGCAGAGTAGGAGAGGGGAGAGAGACCCAGTACTTC.